Described below is a single T cell receptor beta chain sequence and its context. This clonotype was recorded at least ten times. Its antigen remains undetermined. Base qualities are missing; no much larger clone stands one base away. These data are taken from a study of early T cells in non-severe SARS-CoV-2 infection (dated by TCRdb to the early 2020s). With respect to the entire study: Bulk RNA from unsorted whole blood was used for TCR sequencing, so alpha and beta chains could not be paired. Broad study findings and their caveats: VDJdb matching was skewed toward anti-spike CD8 responses, so virus-specific expansions were likely underestimated and private and CD4 specificities were missed.

Taken from cysteine to phenylalanine, the CDR3 has 15 residues. Solely the CDR3 DNA is kept, with 45 bases framed from the first base. In the germline V gene, CDR1 corresponds to MNHNS and CDR2 to SASEGT. Trimming costs V 5 bases and J 0 bases, and their ends lie 8 bases apart. This was a case-control study nested in a cohort of healthcare workers in London, UK, who had nasopharyngeal swab PCR tests and blood samples taken every week. Between 23 and 31 March 2020, the week of the UK lockdown, healthcare workers were enrolled and then followed up weekly for as long as 16 weeks. Library method: 5' RACE. Reads for this sample came from a NextSeq 500. Unique molecular identifiers were attached to individual cDNA molecules in the TCR library protocol so that sequencing error and PCR bias could be corrected. Sequencing covered both TCR alpha and beta chains, and within each sample the abundances of alpha and beta sequences were tightly co-correlated. As for how the authors treated the data: Decombinator V4 was used to annotate TCR sequences for V gene, J gene and CDR3. Expanded TCRs were defined as changing significantly between any two time points under a Poisson model with p below 0.0001. Abundances of TCRs were expressed as counts per million after normalisation to the total number of TCRs sequenced in each sample. TRAV1-2 paired with TRAJ12, TRAJ20 or TRAJ33 defined MAIT TCRs, while TRAV10 paired with TRAJ18 defined iNKT TCRs. VDJdb, accessed on 1 November 2021, was searched for TCRs annotated for CMV, EBV and SARS-CoV-2, and TCRs annotated for more than one antigen were excluded. Through fastp at Q25 and MiXCR, TCRdb rebuilt clones from the public reads, retaining in-frame beta chains. CDR3 protein duplicates are merged, each entry listing the most common genes and DNA. The V and J calls were not made by the authors but by TCRdb's processing. In all, the sample holds around 25,000 distinct CDR3 sequences, and 4% to 5.5% of those were seen once. The top ten clonotypes cover about 6.2% of the sample.

The chain is assembled from TRBV6-1 and TRBJ2-6; a confident D gene designation cannot be given. Sequenced: whole blood. The TCR originated in an adult who was a healthcare worker with PCR-confirmed SARS-CoV-2 infection or an uninfected control (not recorded which). The sequence in DNA is TGTGCCAGCAGTAGCACCCTCTCTGGGGCCAACGTCCTGACTTTC. Its protein product is CASSSTLSGANVLTF.